This TCR beta chain came from a study of cytomegalovirus exposure and HLA in healthy donors. Data came from immunoSEQ multiplex PCR; TCRdb stores just in-frame clones and leaves some out. The repertoire holds approximately 300,000 clones, around 87% seen once, with about 1.2% in the top ten. The CDR3 spans 12 residues. Germline CDR1 and CDR2: LNHDA and SQIVND (reference sequence). The germline V and J ends were trimmed by 6 bases and 3 bases, with 9 bases remaining between them. In regard to this clone: The sample has other DNA sequences that encode this CDR3 too.

The sequenced sample was PBMCs. The sequence was obtained from a woman aged 30 to 39 in good health and CMV-seropositive. The chain is built from TRBV19 and TRBJ2-7; possibly TRBD1 for D (6 bases). CDR3 amino acids: CASSRGGYEQYF. As DNA, the CDR3 is TGTGCCAGTAGCAGAGGGGGCTACGAGCAGTACTTC.